These 3 T cell receptor beta chains originate from one sample sequenced in a study of PD-1 blockade in classical Hodgkin lymphoma (dated by TCRdb to the early 2020s). The library was generated by the immunoSEQ multiplex PCR assay. In TCRdb, the immuneACCESS table is reduced to in-frame sequences with V and J assigned. These tables do not hold every clone; where another copy was compared, an unresolved V gene accounts for under half, and the others remain unexplained. This sample holds more than 70,000 clones; about nine tenths were observed only once. The top ten clonotypes cover about 2.6% of the sample. The time point label corresponds to: cycle 2 day 1 (C2D1) of nivolumab. Relapse after autologous stem cell transplantation had occurred in all trial patients, and cohorts A, B and C were distinguished by prior brentuximab vedotin exposure. The source material was peripheral blood mononuclear cells (PBMCs), sampled before the second cycle of nivolumab. All receptors derive from a human donor with classical Hodgkin lymphoma.

This chain joins TRBV12-5 and TRBJ1-5; no firm D call. Germline V CDR1 and CDR2: LGHNT, FRNRAP. V shed 5 bases and J shed 0 bases, with 17 bases lying between them. The CDR3 spans 17 residues. CDR3: CASGPRRGDYSNQPQHF. The CDR3 nucleotides read TGTGCTAGTGGTCCCCGGCGTGGAGACTATAGCAATCAGCCCCAGCATTTT.

The chain combines TRBV30 with TRBJ1-3; D is perhaps TRBD1 (5 bases). V dropped 0 bases and J dropped 3 bases, with 12 bases sitting between them. Germline values: CDR1 GTSNPN, CDR2 SVGIG (reference sequence). The CDR3 runs 15 residues. CDR3 in DNA: TGTGCCTGGAGTGTACTCGGGGGAGGTGGAAACACCATATATTTT. This encodes CAWSVLGGGGNTIYF.

The rearrangement links TRBV6-4 to TRBJ2-2; 11 nucleotides match TRBD2. From germline, CDR1 is MRHNA and CDR2 SNTAGT. The CDR3 extends over 16 amino acids. Unmatched junction bases numbered 7, after V lost 6 bases and J lost 4 bases. This CDR3 reads CASSPLAGGRTGELFF. For the CDR3, the DNA is TGTGCCAGCAGCCCCTTAGCGGGAGGGCGCACCGGGGAGCTGTTTTTT.